This T cell receptor beta chain was captured by sequencing in a study of shared clonotypes between healthy human individuals. Study results and limitations: The sampled material consisted only of blood, and tissue repertoires are likely to differ.

The length of the CDR3 is 13 residues. Trimming pared 3 bases from V and 2 bases from J, leaving 7 bases between. CDR1 MDHEN and CDR2 SYDVKM come from the germline V gene. Original methodology: Filtering differed since immunoSEQ provided only junctions, with no quality scores. TCRdb's copy holds only in-frame clones and misses some; the assay was immunoSEQ multiplex PCR. V and J calls and clone size follow that table, whereas D and trimming were derived from the DNA. The profile shows roughly 1,800,000 clones, approximately 94% of them singletons. Only CD45RO-negative cells positively selected for CCR7 counted as naive CD8 cells, so terminally differentiated effector memory CD45RA+ cells were excluded. This clone was picked up one time. Antigen specificity is unknown.

The sequenced sample consisted of naive CD8+ T cells sorted from blood. The chain recombines TRBV28 with TRBJ1-1; D unresolved. The sequence was collected from a man aged 18 to 30 in good health. DNA of the CDR3: TGTGCCAGCAGTTTTCGCATCAACACTGAAGCTTTCTTT. Protein sequence: CASSFRINTEAFF.